Presented here are 14 T cell receptor beta chains from one specimen sequenced in a study of OX40 agonist ivuxolimab in advanced cancers. The library was built by means of the immunoSEQ multiplex PCR assay. Imported from immuneACCESS, the table was reduced by TCRdb to in-frame sequences with V and J called. These copies leave out some clones; in studies compared against another copy, an unresolved V gene accounts for under half, and the cause of the remainder is not known. The sample table holds around 66,000 clones, of which roughly 85% were seen once. The ten biggest clones cover roughly 4% of the sample. Sample: CD4+ or CD8+ T cells sorted from blood, taken in a trial of the OX40 agonist ivuxolimab. The receptors originated from an adult with an advanced solid tumor such as melanoma, head and neck, liver or kidney cancer.

The chain has TRBV27 and TRBJ2-3; a weak D match, TRBD2 (5 bases). Germline V gene data show CDR1 as MNHEY and CDR2 as SMNVEV (reference sequence). The length of the CDR3 is 13 residues. Trimming pared 2 bases from V and 5 bases from J, leaving 8 bases between. CDR3 sequence (DNA): TGTGCCAGCAGTTTACGGGAAGGAGATACGCAGTATTTT. Translation: CASSLREGDTQYF.

The chain recombines TRBV6-1 with TRBJ2-7, with 10 positions matching TRBD1. CDR1 is MNHNS and CDR2 is SASEGT in the germline V gene. The length of the CDR3 is 14 residues. With 8 bases clipped from V and 4 bases from J, the junction kept 8 bases outside the gene matches. The CDR3 sequence: CASQRTGGWYEQYF. DNA of the CDR3: TGTGCCAGCCAGAGGACAGGGGGATGGTACGAGCAGTACTTC.

The rearrangement links TRBV25-1 to TRBJ1-4; 10 bases map to TRBD1. There are 15 residues in the CDR3. J lost 7 bases, V lost 6 bases, and 8 bases had no gene match. CDR1 and CDR2 (germline): MGHDK, SYGVNS. The CDR3 protein is CASSPRQGATEKLFF. CDR3 nucleotide sequence: TGTGCCAGCAGCCCCAGACAGGGGGCAACTGAAAAACTGTTTTTT.

This clone has a single count. This rearrangement joins TRBV10-3 to TRBJ1-2; D might be TRBD1 (6 bases). V was pared by 4 bases and J by 7 bases, with 10 bases between. The germline CDR1 and CDR2 sequences are ENHRY and SYGVKD. CDR3 size: 12 residues. CDR3 nucleotide sequence: TGTGCCATCAGTGTAGGGGGGCCTGGCTACACCTTC. Translated, it gives CAISVGGPGYTF.

The chain couples TRBV5-6 to TRBJ2-7, with a weak D call TRBD1 (6 bases). Trimming took 5 bases from V and 3 from J, leaving 9 bases between them. The germline gives CDR1 SGHDT, CDR2 YYEEEE. CDR3 length: 12 amino acids. In DNA form, the CDR3 reads TGTGCCAGCAGGCGGACAGTCTACGAGCAGTACTTC. This sequence encodes CASRRTVYEQYF.

The V gene is TRBV11-3, the J gene TRBJ2-1; TRBD2 aligns across 9 bases. V lost 5 bases and J lost 1; bases outside the gene matches: 9. This CDR3 is built from 17 residues. Germline V lookup: CDR1 SGHNT, CDR2 YENEEA. CDR3 in DNA: TGTGCCAGCAGCCCGGCAGCGGGGGGCCAATCCTACAATGAGCAGTTCTTC. Translated: CASSPAAGGQSYNEQFF.

This clone occurred once. The V gene is TRBV18, the J gene TRBJ2-4; D uncertain. Germline V gene data show CDR1 as KGHSH and CDR2 as LQKENI. V was trimmed by 2 bases and J by 0 bases, leaving 20 bases between them. The CDR3 consists of 19 residues. The CDR3 sequence is CASSPGDVFLAVAKNIQYF. The CDR3 DNA follows: TGTGCCAGCTCACCAGGAGATGTCTTTCTGGCGGTAGCCAAAAACATTCAGTACTTC.

CDR3 loop: CASSPQGIETQYF. CDR3 nucleotides: TGTGCCAGCTCACCCCAGGGGATTGAGACCCAGTACTTC. The gene calls are TRBV18 and TRBJ2-5, with a possible D match to TRBD1 (6 bases). Between the trimmed V and J ends, which lost 3 bases and 5 bases, there was a span of 10 bases. CDR1 is KGHSH and CDR2 is LQKENI in the germline V gene. This CDR3 comprises 13 residues.

The chain is built from TRBV5-4 and TRBJ2-4; TRBD1 matches at 8 bases. There are 14 residues in the CDR3. Germline CDR1 reads SGHNT; CDR2 reads YYREEE (reference sequence). V was clipped by 0 bases and J by 5 bases; unmatched bases: 1. The CDR3 DNA follows: TGTGCCAGCAGCTTGGGACAGGGGCAAAACATTCAGTACTTC. Its protein is CASSLGQGQNIQYF.

The V gene is TRBV9, the J gene TRBJ2-1; the D is unclear. Germline V gene sequence: CDR1 SGDLS, CDR2 YYNGEE. This CDR3 spans 15 amino acids. Trimming removed 0 bases from V and 0 bases from J, with 7 bases in between. CDR3: CASSVALNSYNEQFF. The DNA of the CDR3 is TGTGCCAGCAGCGTAGCTCTCAACTCCTACAATGAGCAGTTCTTC.

On this clone itself: Sequence at one end of the junction differs from germline and may be a read error. The rearrangement uses TRBV7-3 and TRBJ2-1; TRBD1 agrees at 8 bases. CDR1 is SGHTA, CDR2 FQGTGA, per germline. The CDR3 is 16 residues long. Written as DNA, the CDR3 is TGTGCCAGCAGCGTAACCGGGACAGGAACCTACAATGAGCAGTTCTTC. Translating it yields CASSVTGTGTYNEQFF.

The chain is built from TRBV10-3 and TRBJ2-2; no firm D call. The CDR3 is 13 amino acids. Germline-derived CDR1 and CDR2 are ENHRY and SYGVKD. V lost 3 bases to trimming and J lost 7 bases, with 9 bases between them. The CDR3 here is CAISEAVGGELFF. The CDR3 DNA reads as TGTGCCATCAGTGAAGCCGTCGGCGGGGAGCTGTTTTTT.

The CDR3: CASRPGQGSGEQYF. In DNA, the CDR3 is TGTGCCAGCAGACCCGGACAGGGTTCGGGGGAGCAGTACTTC. The chain links TRBV5-6 to TRBJ2-7; 8 positions match TRBD1. CDR1 SGHDT and CDR2 YYEEEE come from the germline V gene. With 5 bases clipped from V and 7 bases from J, the junction kept 11 bases outside the gene matches. The length of the CDR3 is 14 residues. The full variable domain, completed using reference TRBV5-6 and TRBJ2-7, is DAGVTQSPTHLIKTRGQQVTLRCSPKSGHDTVSWYQQALGQGPQFIFQYYEEEERQRGNFPDRFSGHQFPNYSSELNVNALLLGDSALYLCASRPGQGSGEQYFGPGTRLTVT.

The chain couples TRBV6-5 to TRBJ1-5; 8 bases map to TRBD1. CDR1 is MNHEY, CDR2 SVGAGI, per germline. The length of the CDR3 is 16 residues. Trimming removed 4 bases from V and 5 bases from J; junction bases left unmatched: 10. The CDR3 sequence: CASSSGQGRWDQPQHF. The CDR3, as DNA: TGTGCCAGCAGTTCCGGACAGGGAAGGTGGGATCAGCCCCAGCATTTT.